Following are 27 T cell receptor beta chains from one sample sequenced in a study of cytomegalovirus exposure and HLA in healthy donors. Profiling relied on immunoSEQ multiplex PCR, and the TCRdb table lists in-frame clones only, not all of them. The sample lists about 120,000 clones; more than 75% were seen once. Input material: PBMCs. Receptors were obtained from a woman between 18 and 30 years old in good health and CMV-seropositive.

V usage is TRBV27 and J usage is TRBJ2-7; the match to TRBD1 covers 7 bases. CDR1 MNHEY and CDR2 SMNVEV come from the germline V gene (reference sequence). There are 13 residues in the CDR3. V was clipped by 3 bases and J by 3 bases; unmatched bases: 2. The CDR3 bases are TGTGCCAGCAGTTTGGGACAGCGCTACGAGCAGTACTTC. This encodes CASSLGQRYEQYF.

This clone was observed a single time. V and J are TRBV19 and TRBJ1-1; 9 nucleotides match TRBD1. Looked up from germline, CDR1 is LNHDA and CDR2 is SQIVND (reference sequence). The V segment lost 10 bases and the J segment 5 bases; nucleotides outside the gene matches: 5. The CDR3 extends over 12 amino acids. The CDR3 spells CATSTGGTEAFF. The DNA of the CDR3 is TGTGCCACCTCGACAGGGGGGACTGAAGCTTTCTTT.

This chain links TRBV4-1 with TRBJ2-1; 11 nucleotides line up with TRBD2. The CDR3 spans 16 residues. The V segment lost 2 bases and the J segment 10 bases; nucleotides outside the gene matches: 10. Germline CDR1 and CDR2: MGHRA and YSYEKL. The chain's CDR3 is CASSQPTSGSKKEQFF. The CDR3 DNA is TGCGCCAGCAGCCAACCCACTAGCGGGAGTAAAAAGGAGCAGTTCTTC.

The V call is TRBV18, the J call TRBJ1-2; perhaps TRBD1 as D (5 bases). From germline, CDR1 is KGHSH and CDR2 LQKENI. The CDR3 is made up of 16 amino acids. The V and J ends lost 2 bases and 6 bases respectively, with 19 bases between them. CDR3 protein: CASSPYVTGGEDGYTF. CDR3 bases: TGTGCCAGCTCACCATATGTGACGGGAGGGGAGGATGGCTACACCTTC.

This clone was detected only a few times. V and J are TRBV5-1 and TRBJ2-2; TRBD1 agrees at 8 bases. There are 15 residues in the CDR3. Germline V lookup: CDR1 SGHRS, CDR2 YFSETQ. J was trimmed by 9 bases and V by 1 base; bases with no gene match: 8. The CDR3 DNA follows: TGCGCCAGCAGCTTGCCCGGACAGGGTAACCGGGAGCTGTTTTTT. Translation gives CASSLPGQGNRELFF.

This clone was counted once. The rearrangement links TRBV27 to TRBJ1-6; 9 bases line up with TRBD1. There are 17 residues in the CDR3. Germline CDR1 is MNHEY and CDR2 is SMNVEV (reference sequence). The V gene end was trimmed by 5 bases and the J gene end by 4 bases; junction bases not matched to a gene: 9. Here the CDR3 reads CASSPGTGILYNSPLHF. DNA of the CDR3: TGTGCCAGCAGTCCCGGGACAGGGATTTTATATAATTCACCCCTCCACTTT.

This chain joins TRBV7-9 and TRBJ1-2; perhaps TRBD1 as D (6 bases). CDR1 and CDR2 from the germline V gene are SEHNR and FQNEAQ (reference sequence). The CDR3 loop spans 15 amino acids. The germline V and J ends were trimmed by 6 bases and 6 bases, with 20 bases remaining between them. CDR3 amino acids: CASSPPGQDKDGYTF. In DNA form, the CDR3 reads TGTGCCAGCAGTCCTCCGGGACAAGATAAAGATGGCTACACCTTC. The full variable domain, its missing parts supplied by reference TRBV7-9 and TRBJ1-2, is DTGVSQNPRHKITKRGQNVTFRCDPISEHNRLYWYRQTLGQGPEFLTYFQNEAQLEKSRLLSDRFSAERPKGSFSTLEIQRTEQGDSAMYLCASSPPGQDKDGYTFGSGTRLTVV.

This chain links TRBV5-4 with TRBJ2-3; TRBD2 matches at 11 bases. Trimming at V came to 2 bases and at J to 6 bases, leaving 8 bases not matched to a gene. Germline CDR1 reads SGHNT; CDR2 reads YYREEE (reference sequence). This CDR3 spans 16 amino acids. CDR3 protein: CASSLISGGASDTQYF. The CDR3 DNA sequence: TGTGCCAGCAGCTTAATTAGCGGGGGGGCCTCGGATACGCAGTATTTT.

The genes are TRBV30 and TRBJ2-7; TRBD1 is a possible D gene (5 bases). Germline CDR1 is GTSNPN and CDR2 is SVGIG (reference sequence). V lost 1 base, J lost 0 bases, and 10 bases lay in between. This CDR3 has 14 residues. The CDR3: CAWSGAGRSYEQYF. The CDR3 region has the DNA TGTGCCTGGAGTGGAGCAGGGCGCTCCTACGAGCAGTACTTC. Full variable domain (outside the CDR3, taken from reference TRBV30 and TRBJ2-7): SQTIHQWPATLVQPVGSPLSLECTVEGTSNPNLYWYRQAAGRGLQLLFYSVGIGQISSEVPQNLSASRPQDRQFILSSKKLLLSDSGFYLCAWSGAGRSYEQYFGPGTRLTVT.

V gene TRBV5-1 combines with J gene TRBJ2-7; 7 bases line up with TRBD1. Losses at the gene ends were 5 bases for V and 1 base for J; bases not matched to a gene: 9. CDR3 length: 15 amino acids. Germline CDR1 SGHRS, CDR2 YFSETQ. The CDR3 protein is CASSRTTGPSYEQYF. CDR3 sequence (DNA): TGCGCCAGCAGTCGGACGACAGGGCCTTCCTACGAGCAGTACTTC.

The V call is TRBV4-1, the J call TRBJ2-1; the match to TRBD2 covers 11 bases. Germline V CDR1 and CDR2: MGHRA, YSYEKL. Unmatched junction bases numbered 4, after V lost 0 bases and J lost 3 bases. The CDR3 totals 17 residues. The CDR3 here is CASSQDHLAGGYNEQFF. In DNA, the CDR3 is TGCGCCAGCAGCCAAGATCACCTAGCGGGAGGCTACAATGAGCAGTTCTTC.

V is TRBV5-5 and J is TRBJ2-3, with 7 bases identical to TRBD2. CDR1 and CDR2 (germline): SGHKS, YYEKEE (reference sequence). After removal of 2 bases from V and 3 bases from J, the junction contained 6 bases not matched to a gene. The CDR3 is 15 amino acids. CDR3 bases: TGTGCCAGCAGCTTATATAGCGGGCTTACAGATACGCAGTATTTT. It encodes CASSLYSGLTDTQYF.

This chain uses TRBV4-3 with TRBJ2-2; 9 bases agree with TRBD2. Germline V gives CDR1 LGHNA, CDR2 YSLEER. The CDR3 contains 17 residues. Unmatched junction bases numbered 6, after V lost 0 bases and J lost 4 bases. The CDR3 reads CASSQDATSGFTGELFF. The CDR3 DNA sequence: TGCGCCAGCAGCCAAGATGCCACTAGCGGGTTCACCGGGGAGCTGTTTTTT.

J is TRBJ2-7 and V is TRBV15, with 7 positions matching TRBD1. This CDR3 has 15 amino acids. The germline CDR1 and CDR2 sequences are LNHNV and YYDKDF (reference sequence). Trimming at V came to 6 bases and at J to 6 bases, leaving 14 bases not matched to a gene. Here the CDR3 reads CATSIYRGGPTEQYF. CDR3 sequence (DNA): TGTGCCACCAGTATATACAGGGGTGGGCCTACCGAGCAGTACTTC.

This chain connects TRBV30 to TRBJ1-5; 9 nucleotides line up with TRBD1. J was trimmed by 6 bases and V by 5 bases; bases with no gene match: 11. From germline, CDR1 is GTSNPN and CDR2 SVGIG (reference sequence). The CDR3 extends over 15 amino acids. CDR3: CAWATGGASSQPQHF. In DNA form, the CDR3 reads TGTGCCTGGGCGACAGGGGGTGCCTCGAGTCAGCCCCAGCATTTT. The variable domain in full, completed from reference TRBV30 and TRBJ1-5, reads SQTIHQWPATLVQPVGSPLSLECTVEGTSNPNLYWYRQAAGRGLQLLFYSVGIGQISSEVPQNLSASRPQDRQFILSSKKLLLSDSGFYLCAWATGGASSQPQHFGDGTRLSIL.

This rearrangement joins TRBV16 to TRBJ2-6; a weak D match, TRBD1 (6 bases). Germline lookup yields CDR1 KGHSY and CDR2 FQNENV. The CDR3 is 18 amino acids. The V gene lost 0 bases and the J gene lost 1 base, with 13 bases spanning the gap. The CDR3 loop is CASSQSRGEGSGANVLTF. In DNA, the CDR3 is TGTGCCAGCAGCCAATCCAGGGGCGAGGGGTCTGGGGCCAACGTCCTGACTTTC.

This chain joins TRBV14 and TRBJ2-7, with a weak D call TRBD2 (6 bases). Between the trimmed V and J ends, which lost 2 bases and 0 bases, there was a span of 17 bases. The CDR3 totals 17 residues. The germline gives CDR1 SGHDN, CDR2 FVKESK. CDR3 region: CASSQLKRGASSYEQYF. As DNA, the CDR3 is TGTGCCAGCAGCCAACTTAAACGCGGGGCCTCCTCCTACGAGCAGTACTTC.

V gene TRBV7-9 combines with J gene TRBJ2-7; 7 bases map to TRBD1. Germline V gene lookup returns CDR1 SEHNR and CDR2 FQNEAQ (reference sequence). This CDR3 spans 14 amino acids. V lost 3 bases and J lost 2; bases outside the gene matches: 4. CDR3 coding DNA: TGTGCCAGCAGCTTCTCAGGACAGGCCTACGAGCAGTACTTC. Protein product: CASSFSGQAYEQYF.

This chain uses TRBV6-6 with TRBJ1-1; D gene unclear. CDR1 is MNHNY, CDR2 SVGAGI, per germline (reference sequence). This CDR3 spans 14 amino acids. The V gene lost 5 bases and the J gene lost 0 bases, with 10 bases spanning the gap. In DNA, the CDR3 is TGTGCCAGCAGTCGAACAGCCATGAACACTGAAGCTTTCTTT. This sequence encodes CASSRTAMNTEAFF.

The rearrangement uses TRBV30 and TRBJ2-7, with TRBD1 matching over 8 bases. J gave up 0 bases and V 2 bases, and 9 bases lay outside the gene matches. The CDR3 is 16 residues long. The germline gives CDR1 GTSNPN, CDR2 SVGIG (reference sequence). The CDR3 DNA reads TGTGCCTGGAGTTACTCACCGACAGGGGCCTCCTACGAGCAGTACTTC. This translates into CAWSYSPTGASYEQYF.

CDR3 coding DNA: TGTGCCTGGAGTGTAACGGGTGGTCTCAACGAGCAGTACTTC. Residues: CAWSVTGGLNEQYF. This chain uses TRBV30 with TRBJ2-7; unclear D gene. This CDR3 comprises 14 residues. Per germline, CDR1 GTSNPN and CDR2 SVGIG (reference sequence). V shed 0 bases and J shed 5 bases, with 14 bases lying between them.

The chain carries TRBV10-2 and TRBJ1-3; D is undetermined. V lost 5 bases to trimming and J lost 0 bases, with 5 bases between them. In germline, CDR1 is WSHSY, CDR2 SAAADI. CDR3 length equals 13 residues. CDR3 residues: CASSPSSGNTIYF. CDR3 sequence (DNA): TGCGCCAGCAGTCCCTCCTCTGGAAACACCATATATTTT.

The chain is built from TRBV10-2 and TRBJ1-2; 11 bases are shared with TRBD1. V was clipped by 4 bases and J by 5 bases; unmatched bases: 9. Germline V gene data show CDR1 as WSHSY and CDR2 as SAAADI. There are 16 residues in the CDR3. This CDR3 reads CASSGASGQGAYGYTF. In DNA, the CDR3 is TGCGCCAGCAGTGGGGCAAGTGGACAGGGGGCTTATGGCTACACCTTC.

J is TRBJ1-1 and V is TRBV5-1; a possible D gene is TRBD1 (5 bases). Germline assignment: CDR1 SGHRS and CDR2 YFSETQ. Trimming cost V 1 base and J 4 bases, with 14 bases left between them. The CDR3 spans 15 residues. This CDR3 is CASSLSSGSVTEAFF. DNA of the CDR3: TGCGCCAGCAGCTTGTCTTCAGGGTCGGTCACTGAAGCTTTCTTT.

CDR3 in amino acids: CASTGHRVEKLFF. CDR3 bases: TGTGCCAGCACGGGACATCGGGTTGAAAAACTGTTTTTT. The chain has TRBV28 and TRBJ1-4; TRBD1 might be the D (6 bases). Trimming stripped 7 bases from V and 7 bases from J, with 13 bases between. CDR3 length equals 13 residues. Germline loops: CDR1 MDHEN, CDR2 SYDVKM.

The V and J genes are TRBV19 and TRBJ2-5; D gene unclear. Germline values: CDR1 LNHDA, CDR2 SQIVND (reference sequence). Trimming removed 0 bases from V and 2 bases from J, with 7 bases in between. The CDR3 extends over 14 amino acids. Here the CDR3 reads CASSIDRGQETQYF. The CDR3 DNA reads TGTGCCAGTAGTATAGATCGAGGTCAAGAGACCCAGTACTTC.

The chain combines TRBV10-3 with TRBJ2-7; TRBD2 matches 9 bases. The CDR3 length is 17 residues. V trimming: 0 bases; J trimming: 2 bases; junction bases outside the gene matches: 8. Per the germline V gene, CDR1 is ENHRY and CDR2 is SYGVKD. This CDR3 is CAISESRMAGGTYEQYF. As DNA, the CDR3 is TGTGCCATCAGTGAGTCACGTATGGCGGGAGGGACCTACGAGCAGTACTTC.